This T cell receptor beta chain comes out of a study of cytomegalovirus exposure and HLA in healthy donors. In regard to this clone: The antigen remains undetermined.

Study-level results: The classifier reportedly diagnosed cytomegalovirus status with high specificity and sensitivity.

V was trimmed by 10 bases and J by 7 bases, leaving 14 bases between them. Germline lookup yields CDR1 MNHEY and CDR2 SMNVEV (reference sequence). The CDR3 has 11 residues. Clones were sequenced by immunoSEQ multiplex PCR, and TCRdb holds only the in-frame ones, with some missing. The data hold over 60,000 clones, with around 95% observed a single time. Sequencing was carried out using PBMCs. The receptor comes from a man aged 18 to 29 in good health and CMV-seropositive. This chain joins TRBV27 and TRBJ2-7, with unresolved D. CDR3 protein: CATRLAREQYF. CDR3 coding DNA: TGTGCCACCCGCCTCGCGCGGGAGCAGTACTTC.